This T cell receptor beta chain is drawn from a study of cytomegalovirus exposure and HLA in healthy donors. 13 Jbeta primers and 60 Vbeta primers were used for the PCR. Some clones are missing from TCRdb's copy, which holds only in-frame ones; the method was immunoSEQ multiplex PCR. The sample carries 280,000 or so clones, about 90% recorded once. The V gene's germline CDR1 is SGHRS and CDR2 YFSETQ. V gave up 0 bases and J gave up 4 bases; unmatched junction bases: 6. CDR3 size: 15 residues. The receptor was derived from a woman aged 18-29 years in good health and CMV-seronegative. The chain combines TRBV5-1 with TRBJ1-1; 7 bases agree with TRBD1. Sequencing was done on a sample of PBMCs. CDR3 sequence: CASSLGDRVFTEAFF. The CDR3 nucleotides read TGCGCCAGCAGCTTGGGCGACAGGGTATTCACTGAAGCTTTCTTT.